This T cell receptor (beta chain) was sequenced for a study of blood T cell repertoires in COVID-19. The J segment lost 4 bases and the V segment lost 5 bases, leaving 3 bases of the junction unmatched. The germline CDR1 and CDR2 sequences are SEHNR and FQNEAQ (reference sequence). The CDR3 spans 15 residues. Study processing details: Cell counts per sample came from amplifying reference gene primers. The data were produced by immunoSEQ multiplex PCR, yet TCRdb's version contains in-frame clones alone and is incomplete. V and J calls and clone size are as listed in that table; D and trimming were resolved from the DNA. The sample gives more than 90,000 clones, around 83% of which show up once; about 1.3% is in the top ten.

V and J are TRBV7-9 and TRBJ2-2; 11 nucleotides line up with TRBD2. The source of this sequence is a man aged 40-49 years with acute or convalescent COVID-19. Material: peripheral blood. Written as DNA, the CDR3 is TGTGCCAGCAGCCCTAGCGGGGGGAGCACCGGGGAGCTGTTTTTT. Protein product: CASSPSGGSTGELFF. Based on the CDR3 plus reference TRBV7-9 and TRBJ2-2, the full variable domain is DTGVSQNPRHKITKRGQNVTFRCDPISEHNRLYWYRQTLGQGPEFLTYFQNEAQLEKSRLLSDRFSAERPKGSFSTLEIQRTEQGDSAMYLCASSPSGGSTGELFFGEGSRLTVL.